These 22 T cell receptor beta chains originate from one sample sequenced in a study of blood T cell repertoires in COVID-19. Measured with immunoSEQ multiplex PCR; TCRdb has only the in-frame clones, and not every one. The table lists about 220,000 clones, about 84% of them singletons, with more than 10% in the top ten. Sequencing was done on a sample of peripheral blood. The receptor set was obtained from a human donor in a cohort sampled during active COVID-19.

The V call is TRBV6-2 or TRBV6-3, the J call TRBJ2-3, with D perhaps matching TRBD2 (6 bases). Per the germline V gene, CDR1 is MNHEY and CDR2 is SVGEGT. The CDR3 runs 17 residues. V was trimmed by 5 bases and J by 3 bases, leaving 21 bases between them. The CDR3 reads CASSNTGMWRETDTQYF. As DNA, the CDR3 is TGTGCCAGCAGTAACACGGGGATGTGGCGGGAAACAGATACGCAGTATTTT.

The chain carries TRBV9 and TRBJ2-1; tentative D call: TRBD2 (5 bases). The germline CDR1 and CDR2 sequences are SGDLS and YYNGEE. The V end lost 0 bases, the J end lost 12 bases, and 13 bases lay between the germline ends. This CDR3 region has 13 residues. Here the CDR3 DNA reads TGTGCCAGCAGCGTAGCTACGGGGTCAGGGCAGTTCTTC. Encoded protein: CASSVATGSGQFF. The variable domain in full, completed from reference TRBV9 and TRBJ2-1, reads DSGVTQTPKHLITATGQRVTLRCSPRSGDLSVYWYQQSLDQGLQFLIQYYNGEERAKGNILERFSAQQFPDLHSELNLSSLELGDSALYFCASSVATGSGQFFGPGTRLTVL.

The rearrangement uses TRBV11-3 and TRBJ2-5; 8 bases map to TRBD1. The junction had 5 bases not matched to a gene; V was cut back by 1 base and J by 4 bases. This CDR3 spans 15 amino acids. Germline-derived CDR1 and CDR2 are SGHNT and YENEEA. The DNA of the CDR3 is TGTGCCAGCAGCTTAGGGGGGACAGGAACAGAGACCCAGTACTTC. This encodes CASSLGGTGTETQYF. Based on the CDR3 plus reference TRBV11-3 and TRBJ2-5, the full variable domain is EAGVVQSPRYKIIEKKQPVAFWCNPISGHNTLYWYLQNLGQGPELLIRYENEEAVDDSQLPKDRFSAERLKGVDSTLKIQPAELGDSAVYLCASSLGGTGTETQYFGPGTRLLVL.

On this clone itself: Possible read error: a much larger clone is one base away. Other DNA sequences from this sample encode an identical CDR3 as well. The J gene is TRBJ2-7, the V gene TRBV28, with D hard to call. V was clipped by 5 bases and J by 3 bases, with 5 bases between them. Germline CDR1 MDHEN, CDR2 SYDVKM. The CDR3 covers 11 residues. DNA of the CDR3: TGTGCCAGCAGTCCCCTCTACGAGCAGTACTTC. Protein sequence: CASSPLYEQYF.

The V and J genes are TRBV29-1 and TRBJ2-1, with D possibly being TRBD2 (7 bases). V was clipped by 4 bases and J by 3 bases, with 13 bases between them. CDR3 size: 14 residues. Germline-derived CDR1 and CDR2 are SQVTM and ANQGSEA. CDR3 region: CSVAGGRDYNEQFF. The CDR3 DNA follows: TGCAGCGTTGCCGGGGGGCGGGACTACAATGAGCAGTTCTTC.

V usage is TRBV28 and J usage is TRBJ2-2, with 11 bases lining up with TRBD1. The J segment lost 7 bases and the V segment lost 5 bases, leaving 6 bases of the junction unmatched. Germline CDR1 is MDHEN and CDR2 is SYDVKM. The CDR3 has 15 residues. CDR3 DNA sequence: TGTGCCAGCAGTCCCGGACAGGGGGCGGGCGGGGAGCTGTTTTTT. Translating it yields CASSPGQGAGGELFF.

This sequence joins TRBV9 and TRBJ2-3, with a possible D match to TRBD2 (5 bases). The CDR3 length is 16 residues. Trimming left V 4 bases short and J 2 bases short, with 17 bases between. Germline loops: CDR1 SGDLS, CDR2 YYNGEE. The CDR3 nucleotides read TGTGCCAGCAGCCCCAGACTACATACACTCACAGATACGCAGTATTTT. The encoded protein is CASSPRLHTLTDTQYF.

The V gene is TRBV27, the J gene TRBJ1-2, with 8 bases lining up with TRBD1. This CDR3 is 14 amino acids long. The V and J ends lost 6 bases and 4 bases, in that order; junction bases with no gene match: 7. Germline V gives CDR1 MNHEY, CDR2 SMNVEV (reference sequence). The CDR3 nucleotides read TGTGCCAGCAGCCTGGGACAGGCGAGCTATGGCTACACCTTC. It codes for CASSLGQASYGYTF.

In its sample, this clone was seen a few times. The CDR3 DNA sequence: TGTGCCAGCAGCCGGGAGGGAAAAGCTTTCTTT. Its translation: CASSREGKAFF. J is TRBJ1-1 and V is TRBV6-2 or TRBV6-3; no clear D gene. CDR3 length: 11 amino acids. Germline CDR1 reads MNHEY; CDR2 reads SVGEGT. V was clipped by 6 bases and J by 9 bases, with 11 bases between them.

The rearrangement joins TRBV5-4 to TRBJ2-2; D remains ambiguous. This CDR3 spans 16 amino acids. Trimming shortened V by 0 bases and J by 6 bases, and 15 bases separated the two germline ends. CDR1 and CDR2 from the germline V gene are SGHNT and YYREEE (reference sequence). The CDR3 coding sequence is TGTGCCAGCAGCTTGGCCCCGGCTCAGGCATCCGGGGAGCTGTTTTTT. It translates to CASSLAPAQASGELFF.

Remarks on this clone: An end of the junction does not agree with germline; a read error may underlie this. The chain links TRBV29-1 to TRBJ1-2, with TRBD1 matching 7 bases. The CDR3 has 14 residues. Germline V lookup: CDR1 SQVTM, CDR2 ANQGSEA. CDR3 sequence (DNA): TGCAGCGTTGCCCGGACAGGACTAAACTATGGCTCCACCTTC. Translating gives CSVARTGLNYGSTF.

The chain recombines TRBV29-1 with TRBJ2-3, with 8 nucleotides matching TRBD2. The trim removed 3 bases at V and 2 bases at J, leaving 1 base unmatched. The CDR3 has 13 amino acids. The germline CDR1 and CDR2 sequences are SQVTM and ANQGSEA. The CDR3 loop is CSVDGGATDTQYF. The CDR3 nucleotides are TGCAGCGTTGACGGGGGGGCCACAGATACGCAGTATTTT.

CDR3 protein: CASSVATSGLYEQYF. CDR3 nucleotide sequence: TGTGCCAGCAGCGTAGCAACTAGCGGACTCTACGAGCAGTACTTC. The chain employs TRBV9 and TRBJ2-7; 8 bases fit TRBD2. Looked up from germline, CDR1 is SGDLS and CDR2 is YYNGEE. Trimming removed 0 bases from V and 3 bases from J; junction bases left unmatched: 5. This CDR3 has 15 residues.

The rearrangement uses TRBV18 and TRBJ1-3; D possibly corresponds to TRBD1 (5 bases). This CDR3 is 13 amino acids long. From germline, CDR1 is KGHSH and CDR2 LQKENI. Trimming shortened V by 3 bases and J by 4 bases, and 7 bases separated the two germline ends. The CDR3 loop is CASSPTAGNTIYF. The CDR3 bases are TGTGCCAGCTCACCGACAGCCGGAAACACCATATATTTT.

This clone was detected ten times or more. The chain recombines TRBV28 with TRBJ2-4; the match to TRBD1 covers 11 bases. Germline lookup yields CDR1 MDHEN and CDR2 SYDVKM. With 2 bases clipped from V and 6 bases from J, the junction kept 0 bases outside the gene matches. The CDR3 has 14 residues. The CDR3 DNA sequence: TGTGCCAGCAGTTTAGGGACAGGGGGAAACATTCAGTACTTC. It specifies CASSLGTGGNIQYF.

The chain carries TRBV5-1 and TRBJ2-2; weak D call: TRBD2 (6 bases). The V end was cut by 0 bases, the J end by 6 bases, with 12 bases between. The germline V gene encodes CDR1 SGHRS and CDR2 YFSETQ. The CDR3 spans 15 residues. The CDR3 sequence: CASSLVEGEAGELFF. CDR3 nucleotides: TGCGCCAGCAGCTTGGTGGAGGGTGAGGCCGGGGAGCTGTTTTTT.

The rearrangement uses TRBV28 and TRBJ2-3; 10 bases map to TRBD2. V gave up 3 bases and J gave up 14 bases; unmatched junction bases: 11. The germline CDR1 and CDR2 sequences are MDHEN and SYDVKM. This CDR3 comprises 14 residues. CDR3 sequence reads: CASSFGLAVTARYF. CDR3 DNA: TGTGCCAGCAGTTTCGGACTAGCGGTAACGGCGCGGTATTTT.

The chain combines TRBV4-2 with TRBJ1-2, with D possibly matching TRBD1 (5 bases). Trimming cost V 0 bases and J 2 bases, with 10 bases left between them. This CDR3 has 15 residues. CDR1 is LGHNA and CDR2 is YNFKEQ in the germline V gene. Here the CDR3 reads CASSQDWQGNYGYTF. CDR3 nucleotides: TGTGCCAGCAGCCAAGATTGGCAGGGCAACTATGGCTACACCTTC.

This sequence joins TRBV6-4 and TRBJ2-3, with D possibly being TRBD2 (5 bases). V shed 3 bases and J shed 5 bases, with 15 bases lying between them. This CDR3 comprises 15 residues. CDR1 MRHNA and CDR2 SNTAGT come from the germline V gene. CDR3 loop: CASSEFSLAGDTQYF. The CDR3 coding sequence is TGTGCCAGCAGTGAATTTTCGCTAGCTGGAGATACGCAGTATTTT.

The chain links TRBV12-3 or TRBV12-4 to TRBJ2-5; D may be TRBD1 (6 bases). The CDR3 is 13 amino acids. V was clipped by 2 bases and J by 5 bases, with 9 bases between them. The DNA for the CDR3 is TGTGCCAGCAGTTTAACAGGGAAGGAGACCCAGTACTTC. Translated: CASSLTGKETQYF.

V is TRBV1 and J is TRBJ2-2; TRBD2 is taken as the D call from the table, unchecked against the DNA. TRBV1 constitutes a pseudogene. This CDR3 spans 17 amino acids. For the CDR3, the DNA is TGCACCAGCATAACGAGGACTAGCGGGGGGGATACCGGGGAGCTGTTTTTT. Protein sequence: CTSITRTSGGDTGELFF.

J is TRBJ2-1 and V is TRBV19; 7 bases are shared with TRBD1. Unmatched junction bases numbered 7, after V lost 3 bases and J lost 8 bases. The V gene's germline CDR1 is LNHDA and CDR2 SQIVND (reference sequence). CDR3 length equals 14 residues. The CDR3 DNA is TGTGCCAGTAGTATGTCTGGGACAGTGTATGAGCAGTTCTTC. Translation gives CASSMSGTVYEQFF. The whole variable domain, filled in from reference TRBV19 and TRBJ2-1, reads DGGITQSPKYLFRKEGQNVTLSCEQNLNHDAMYWYRQDPGQGLRLIYYSQIVNDFQKGDIAEGYSVSREKKESFPLTVTSAQKNPTAFYLCASSMSGTVYEQFFGPGTRLTVL.